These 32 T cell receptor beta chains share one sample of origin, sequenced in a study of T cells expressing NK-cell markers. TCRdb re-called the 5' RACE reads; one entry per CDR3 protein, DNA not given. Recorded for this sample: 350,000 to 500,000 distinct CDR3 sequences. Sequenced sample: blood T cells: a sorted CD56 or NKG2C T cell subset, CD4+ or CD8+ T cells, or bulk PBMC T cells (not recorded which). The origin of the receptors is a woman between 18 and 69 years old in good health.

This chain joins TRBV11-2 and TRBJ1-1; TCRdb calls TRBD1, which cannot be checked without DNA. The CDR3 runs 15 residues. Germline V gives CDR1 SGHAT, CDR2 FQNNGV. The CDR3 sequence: CASSPGGLVNTEAFF.

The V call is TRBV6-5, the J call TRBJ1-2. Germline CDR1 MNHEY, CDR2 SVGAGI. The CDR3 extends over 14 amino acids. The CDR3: CASSYRRHDYGYTF.

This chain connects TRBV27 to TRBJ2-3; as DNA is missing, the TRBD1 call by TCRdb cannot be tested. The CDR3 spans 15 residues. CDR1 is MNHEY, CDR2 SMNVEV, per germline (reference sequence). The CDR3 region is CASRSHRGQGDTQYF.

CDR3 residues: CASRFTGEDTQYF. The chain uses TRBV12-3 or TRBV12-4 and TRBJ2-3; TCRdb names TRBD1, which stays unverified in the absence of DNA. CDR3 length: 13 residues.

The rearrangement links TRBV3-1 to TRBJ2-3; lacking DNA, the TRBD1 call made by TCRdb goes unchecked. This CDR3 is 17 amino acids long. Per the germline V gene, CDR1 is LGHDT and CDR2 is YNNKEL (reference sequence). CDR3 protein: CASSQEAPSDPTDTQYF.

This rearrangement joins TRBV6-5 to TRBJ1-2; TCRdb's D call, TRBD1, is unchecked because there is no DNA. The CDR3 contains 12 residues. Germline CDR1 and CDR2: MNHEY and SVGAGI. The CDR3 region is CASRRDSYGYTF.

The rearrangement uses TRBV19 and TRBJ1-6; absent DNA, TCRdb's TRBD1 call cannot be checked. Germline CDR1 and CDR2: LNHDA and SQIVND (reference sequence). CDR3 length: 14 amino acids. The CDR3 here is CASSTGTGGSHLHF.

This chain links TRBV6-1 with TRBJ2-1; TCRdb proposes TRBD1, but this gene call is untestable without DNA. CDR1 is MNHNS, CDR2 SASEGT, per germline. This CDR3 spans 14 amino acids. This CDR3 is CASSTGRGANEQFF.

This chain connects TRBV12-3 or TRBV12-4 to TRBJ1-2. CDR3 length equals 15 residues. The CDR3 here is CASSLSQGGLYGYTF.

CDR3 sequence reads: CSVLGKWPQETQYF. The rearrangement joins TRBV29-1 to TRBJ2-5. Germline loops: CDR1 SQVTM, CDR2 ANQGSEA. The CDR3 sequence is 14 residues long.

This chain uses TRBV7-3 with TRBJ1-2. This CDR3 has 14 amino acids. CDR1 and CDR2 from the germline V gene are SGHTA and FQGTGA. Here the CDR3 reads CASSRDGVSGGYTF.

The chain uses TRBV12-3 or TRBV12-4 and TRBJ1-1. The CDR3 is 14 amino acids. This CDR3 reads CASSPVWMDTEAFF.

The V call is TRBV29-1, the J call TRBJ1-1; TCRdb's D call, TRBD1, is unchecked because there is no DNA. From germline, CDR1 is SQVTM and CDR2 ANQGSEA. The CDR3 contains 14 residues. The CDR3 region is CSATRQATHTEAFF.

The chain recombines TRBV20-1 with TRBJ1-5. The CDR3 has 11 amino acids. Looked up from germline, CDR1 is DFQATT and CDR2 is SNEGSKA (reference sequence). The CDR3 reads CSARGDQPQHF.

CDR3 residues: CASSFQGLAGVQFF. The chain employs TRBV7-2 and TRBJ2-1; TCRdb gives TRBD2 as the D gene, but with no DNA this cannot be confirmed. The length of the CDR3 is 14 residues. CDR1 is SGHTA and CDR2 is FQGNSA in the germline V gene.

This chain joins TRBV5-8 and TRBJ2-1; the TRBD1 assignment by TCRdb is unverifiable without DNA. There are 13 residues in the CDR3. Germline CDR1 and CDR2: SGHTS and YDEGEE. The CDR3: CASSFGGIDEQFF.

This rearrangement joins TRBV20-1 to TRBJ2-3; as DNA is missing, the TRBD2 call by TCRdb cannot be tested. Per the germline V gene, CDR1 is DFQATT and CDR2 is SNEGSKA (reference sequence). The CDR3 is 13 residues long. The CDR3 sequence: CRGAKRGSDTQYF.

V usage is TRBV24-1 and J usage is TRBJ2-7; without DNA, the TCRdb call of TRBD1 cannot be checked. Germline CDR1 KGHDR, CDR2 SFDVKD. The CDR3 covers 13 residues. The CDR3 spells CARAGTTPAEQYF.

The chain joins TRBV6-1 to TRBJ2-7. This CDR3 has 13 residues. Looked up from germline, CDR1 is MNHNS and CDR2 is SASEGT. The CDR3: CASSADRSYEQYF.

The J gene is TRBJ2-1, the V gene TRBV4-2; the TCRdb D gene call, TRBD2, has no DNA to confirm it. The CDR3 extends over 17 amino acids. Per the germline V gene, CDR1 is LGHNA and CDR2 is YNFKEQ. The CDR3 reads CASSQDLGLAGTYEQFF.

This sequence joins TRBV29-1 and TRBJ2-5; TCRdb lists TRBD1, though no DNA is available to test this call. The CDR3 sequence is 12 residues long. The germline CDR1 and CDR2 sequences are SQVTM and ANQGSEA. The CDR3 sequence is CSVGGTLETQYF.

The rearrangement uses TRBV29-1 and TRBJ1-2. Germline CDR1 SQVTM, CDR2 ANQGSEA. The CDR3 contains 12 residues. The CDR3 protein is CSVGTDASGYTF.

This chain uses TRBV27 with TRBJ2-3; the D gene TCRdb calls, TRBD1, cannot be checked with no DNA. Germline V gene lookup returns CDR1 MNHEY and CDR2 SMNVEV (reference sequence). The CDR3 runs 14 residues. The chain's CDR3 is CASRPRQGSATQYF.

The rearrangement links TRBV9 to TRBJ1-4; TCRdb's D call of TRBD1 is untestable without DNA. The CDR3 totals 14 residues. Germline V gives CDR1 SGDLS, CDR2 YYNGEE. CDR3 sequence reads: CASSAQGLNEKLFF.

CDR3 in amino acids: CASSVGATSGTSDTQYF. The chain has TRBV9 and TRBJ2-3; TCRdb selects TRBD2, and the lack of DNA leaves this call unchecked. Germline CDR1 reads SGDLS; CDR2 reads YYNGEE. The CDR3 spans 17 residues.

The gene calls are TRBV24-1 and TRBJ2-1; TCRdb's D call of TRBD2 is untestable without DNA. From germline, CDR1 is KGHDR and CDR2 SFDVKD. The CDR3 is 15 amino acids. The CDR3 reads CATSDFAAGRNEQFF.

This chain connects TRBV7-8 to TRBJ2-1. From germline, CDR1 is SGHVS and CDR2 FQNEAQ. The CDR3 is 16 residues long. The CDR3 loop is CASSDQAGAAYNEQFF.

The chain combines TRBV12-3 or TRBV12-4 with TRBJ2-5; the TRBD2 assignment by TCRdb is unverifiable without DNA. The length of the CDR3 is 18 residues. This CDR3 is CASSLGAGRLAGQETQYF.

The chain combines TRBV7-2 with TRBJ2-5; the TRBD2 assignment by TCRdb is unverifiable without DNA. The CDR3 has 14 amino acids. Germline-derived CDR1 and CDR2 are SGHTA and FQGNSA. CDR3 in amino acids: CASSLAAAGETQYF. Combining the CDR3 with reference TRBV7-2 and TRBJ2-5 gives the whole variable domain GAGVSQSPSNKVTEKGKDVELRCDPISGHTALYWYRQSLGQGLEFLIYFQGNSAPDKSGLPSDRFSAERTGGSVSTLTIQRTQQEDSAVYLCASSLAAAGETQYFGPGTRLLVL.

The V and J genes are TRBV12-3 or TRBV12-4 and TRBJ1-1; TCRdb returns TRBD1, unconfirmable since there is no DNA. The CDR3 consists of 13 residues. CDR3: CASIGTPRGEAFF.

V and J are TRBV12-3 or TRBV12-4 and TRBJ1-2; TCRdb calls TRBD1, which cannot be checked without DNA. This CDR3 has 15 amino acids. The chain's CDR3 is CASSKTGGALGGYTF.

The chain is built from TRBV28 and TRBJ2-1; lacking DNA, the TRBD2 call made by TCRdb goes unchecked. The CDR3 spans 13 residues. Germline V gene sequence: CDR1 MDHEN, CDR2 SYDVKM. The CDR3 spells CASGSGGRGEQFF.